Shown below are 28 T cell receptor beta chains from a single sample sequenced in a study of identical twins. TCRdb independently ran MiXCR on the 5' RACE reads; one entry per CDR3 protein. The sample has hundreds of thousands of distinct CDR3 sequences; around 8.3% are singletons. The same data also contributed to another study, on yellow fever vaccine responses in identical twins.

The sequencing sample was made of PBMCs. Source of these receptors: a woman under 30 in good health.

This clonotype was counted only a few times. The V gene is TRBV7-8, the J gene TRBJ2-1; D call uncertain. This CDR3 has 15 residues. V was clipped by 5 bases and J by 2 bases, with 13 bases between them. Germline V gene lookup returns CDR1 SGHVS and CDR2 FQNEAQ. The CDR3 sequence is CASSRTGAPYNEQFF. DNA for the CDR3: TGTGCCAGCAGCCGAACGGGTGCCCCCTACAATGAGCAGTTCTTC.

The rearrangement uses TRBV4-3 and TRBJ1-2, with D possibly TRBD1 on 5 matching bases. CDR1 is LGHNA and CDR2 is YSLEER in the germline V gene. This CDR3 has 14 amino acids. The V end was cut by 0 bases, the J end by 2 bases, with 7 bases between. CDR3 sequence: CASSQENRNYGYTF. CDR3 nucleotide sequence: TGCGCCAGCAGCCAAGAGAACAGGAACTATGGCTACACCTTC.

The rearrangement uses TRBV7-9 and TRBJ2-1; D call uncertain. The ends were cut back, 4 bases at V and 9 bases at J, with 19 bases in the middle. Germline CDR1 reads SEHNR; CDR2 reads FQNEAQ (reference sequence). The CDR3 loop spans 15 amino acids. As DNA, the CDR3 is TGTGCCAGCAGCTCAAGAGATTGGGGTCAGGCTGAGCAGTTCTTC. Amino acid sequence: CASSSRDWGQAEQFF. The variable domain in full, completed from reference TRBV7-9 and TRBJ2-1, reads DTGVSQNPRHKITKRGQNVTFRCDPISEHNRLYWYRQTLGQGPEFLTYFQNEAQLEKSRLLSDRFSAERPKGSFSTLEIQRTEQGDSAMYLCASSSRDWGQAEQFFGPGTRLTVL.

This clonotype was observed many times. The chain recombines TRBV5-6 with TRBJ2-7, with D perhaps TRBD2 (5 bases). The CDR3 consists of 14 residues. V lost 4 bases and J 5 bases, leaving 16 bases between the germline ends. Germline V lookup: CDR1 SGHDT, CDR2 YYEEEE. This CDR3 is CASSVSGIRDEQYF. CDR3 bases: TGTGCCAGCAGCGTTTCGGGGATCCGCGACGAGCAGTACTTC.

The genes are TRBV29-1 and TRBJ1-2, with D possibly TRBD1 on 5 matching bases. V gave up 3 bases and J gave up 5 bases, with 10 bases separating them. The CDR3 has 12 amino acids. Germline loops: CDR1 SQVTM, CDR2 ANQGSEA. The CDR3 DNA is TGCAGCGTTGAGACAGTAGGGTATGGCTACACCTTC. Protein sequence: CSVETVGYGYTF. The full variable domain, with the rest looked up from reference TRBV29-1 and TRBJ1-2, is SAVISQKPSRDICQRGTSLTIQCQVDSQVTMMFWYRQQPGQSLTLIATANQGSEATYESGFVIDKFPISRPNLTFSTLTVSNMSPEDSSIYLCSVETVGYGYTFGSGTRLTVV.

This clonotype was seen more than once but under ten times. The chain links TRBV27 to TRBJ2-1, with D possibly being TRBD2 (7 bases). Germline V lookup: CDR1 MNHEY, CDR2 SMNVEV (reference sequence). V lost 8 bases and J lost 0, with 17 bases in between. This CDR3 has 16 amino acids. This CDR3 reads CASRRGGGSSYNEQFF. The CDR3 DNA follows: TGTGCCAGCCGGAGAGGGGGGGGAAGCTCCTACAATGAGCAGTTCTTC.

This clonotype was recorded many times. The V gene is TRBV5-6, the J gene TRBJ2-1; 11 nucleotides match TRBD2. Germline values: CDR1 SGHDT, CDR2 YYEEEE. The V gene end was trimmed by 4 bases and the J gene end by 4 bases; junction bases not matched to a gene: 4. This CDR3 contains 15 residues. CDR3 in DNA: TGTGCCAGCAGCCTAGCGGGGGGAAAATACAATGAGCAGTTCTTC. Protein sequence: CASSLAGGKYNEQFF. The full variable domain, its missing parts supplied by reference TRBV5-6 and TRBJ2-1, is DAGVTQSPTHLIKTRGQQVTLRCSPKSGHDTVSWYQQALGQGPQFIFQYYEEEERQRGNFPDRFSGHQFPNYSSELNVNALLLGDSALYLCASSLAGGKYNEQFFGPGTRLTVL.

The chain carries TRBV24-1 and TRBJ2-7, with D possibly being TRBD1 (5 bases). Germline V gives CDR1 KGHDR, CDR2 SFDVKD. V was shortened by 1 base and J by 3 bases, with 18 bases between the two germline ends. The CDR3 has 17 residues. CDR3 amino acids: CATSDLEVTGRGYEQYF. The DNA for the CDR3 is TGTGCCACCAGTGATTTAGAGGTAACCGGAAGGGGCTACGAGCAGTACTTC.

This clonotype was picked up many times. The chain is built from TRBV20-1 and TRBJ1-6; the D is unclear. Trimming cost V 4 bases and J 4 bases, with 8 bases left between them. The CDR3 extends over 13 amino acids. Germline values: CDR1 DFQATT, CDR2 SNEGSKA (reference sequence). CDR3 sequence (DNA): TGCAGTGCTATTTCGGATTATAATTCACCCCTCCACTTT. It is translated as CSAISDYNSPLHF.

Only a few counts were recorded for this clonotype. The CDR3 reads CASSLNSHERGNFYNEQFF. The DNA of the CDR3 is TGTGCCAGCAGCTTAAATAGTCATGAGCGGGGAAACTTCTACAATGAGCAGTTCTTC. The chain joins TRBV11-1 to TRBJ2-1, with 7 bases fitting TRBD2. V was clipped by 2 bases and J by 3 bases; unmatched bases: 16. The CDR3 contains 19 residues. Per germline, CDR1 SGHAT and CDR2 FQDESV (reference sequence).

The chain employs TRBV2 and TRBJ2-1; perhaps TRBD1 as D (7 bases). The CDR3 is 13 residues long. Germline CDR1 is SNHLY and CDR2 is FYNNEI. V lost 7 bases and J lost 7, with 14 bases in between. The CDR3 here is CASTRQGGNEQFF. The CDR3 nucleotides are TGTGCCAGCACCAGACAGGGAGGTAATGAGCAGTTCTTC.

V usage is TRBV24-1 and J usage is TRBJ2-2; TRBD2 is a possible D gene (6 bases). Per germline, CDR1 KGHDR and CDR2 SFDVKD. V lost 8 bases, J lost 4 bases, and 13 bases lay in between. CDR3 length: 14 residues. The CDR3 DNA is TGTGCCACCACTCCGACTAGGGGCACCGGGGAGCTGTTTTTT. Translating gives CATTPTRGTGELFF.

This clonotype has more than one count but fewer than ten. The chain combines TRBV6-6 with TRBJ2-1, with D uncertain. Germline-derived CDR1 and CDR2 are MNHNY and SVGAGI (reference sequence). Trimming removed 3 bases from V and 7 bases from J, with 10 bases in between. The length of the CDR3 is 13 residues. CDR3 bases: TGTGCCAGCAGTTATGGTAGGGTGAATGAGCAGTTCTTC. Translating gives CASSYGRVNEQFF.

Concerning this clonotype: A read error may produce the germline difference seen at one junction end. The chain recombines TRBV9 with TRBJ2-2, with D unclear. This CDR3 spans 11 amino acids. Germline CDR1 SGDLS, CDR2 YYNGEE. CDR3 loop: CGSSVTGELFF. Written as DNA, the CDR3 is TGTGGCAGCAGCGTCACCGGGGAGCTGTTTTTT.

In this sample, this clonotype turned up a few times. The V and J genes are TRBV28 and TRBJ1-2, with D maybe TRBD1 (5 bases). V was clipped by 10 bases and J by 2 bases, with 20 bases between them. The V gene's germline CDR1 is MDHEN and CDR2 SYDVKM. The CDR3 has 15 amino acids. CDR3 region: CATSGRVVANYGYTF. DNA of the CDR3: TGTGCCACCTCAGGGAGGGTTGTCGCGAACTATGGCTACACCTTC.

V usage is TRBV10-3 and J usage is TRBJ2-7; 8 bases fit TRBD2. This CDR3 spans 14 amino acids. Looked up from germline, CDR1 is ENHRY and CDR2 is SYGVKD. V lost 7 bases to trimming and J lost 1 base; unmatched junction nucleotides: 6. The CDR3 DNA reads as TGTGCCATCATGAGCGGGAGTGGGTCCTACGAGCAGTACTTC. Amino acids: CAIMSGSGSYEQYF.

This clonotype was seen more than once but under ten times. The chain joins TRBV30 to TRBJ2-1; a possible D gene is TRBD2 (6 bases). V was trimmed by 3 bases and J by 0 bases, leaving 6 bases between them. This CDR3 has 13 amino acids. CDR1 is GTSNPN and CDR2 is SVGIG in the germline V gene (reference sequence). CDR3: CAWREGSYNEQFF. The CDR3 DNA reads as TGTGCCTGGAGGGAGGGCTCCTACAATGAGCAGTTCTTC.

This clonotype was counted between two and nine times. The chain has TRBV7-9 and TRBJ2-2; D is ambiguous. Germline V gives CDR1 SEHNR, CDR2 FQNEAQ (reference sequence). The V and J ends lost 0 bases and 2 bases respectively, with 10 bases between them. The CDR3 loop spans 16 amino acids. The chain's CDR3 is CASSLASGFNTGELFF. DNA of the CDR3: TGTGCCAGCAGCTTAGCCTCCGGGTTTAACACCGGGGAGCTGTTTTTT. The variable domain in full, with the rest retrieved from reference TRBV7-9 and TRBJ2-2, is DTGVSQNPRHKITKRGQNVTFRCDPISEHNRLYWYRQTLGQGPEFLTYFQNEAQLEKSRLLSDRFSAERPKGSFSTLEIQRTEQGDSAMYLCASSLASGFNTGELFFGEGSRLTVL.

This clonotype was recorded at least ten times. V and J are TRBV12-3 or TRBV12-4 and TRBJ2-1; possibly TRBD1 or TRBD2 for D (5 bases each). The CDR3 covers 16 residues. V dropped 5 bases and J dropped 4 bases, with 18 bases sitting between them. For the CDR3, the DNA is TGTGCCAGCAGTCCCATTGGGGACCTGCCTTACAATGAGCAGTTCTTC. Translating gives CASSPIGDLPYNEQFF.

This clonotype was observed a few times. The chain is built from TRBV20-1 and TRBJ2-7; D unresolved. V lost 6 bases to trimming and J lost 0 bases, with 15 bases between them. The CDR3 is made up of 14 amino acids. CDR1 is DFQATT and CDR2 is SNEGSKA in the germline V gene (reference sequence). CDR3 DNA: TGCAGTGCCCTCCTTAGTGACTCCTCCTACGAGCAGTACTTC. Translating it yields CSALLSDSSYEQYF.

This clonotype has only a few counts. The chain employs TRBV27 and TRBJ2-7; D may match TRBD1 or TRBD2 (6 bases each). The V end was cut by 0 bases, the J end by 6 bases, with 15 bases between. The CDR3 totals 15 residues. Germline lookup yields CDR1 MNHEY and CDR2 SMNVEV (reference sequence). Written as DNA, the CDR3 is TGTGCCAGCAGTTTATCGGGCAGGGGAGGCCTCGAGCAGTACTTC. Its protein is CASSLSGRGGLEQYF.

This sequence joins TRBV6-1 and TRBJ1-1; tentatively, D is TRBD1 (5 bases). Trimming stripped 2 bases from V and 6 bases from J, with 19 bases between. This CDR3 is built from 16 residues. Germline V gene sequence: CDR1 MNHNS, CDR2 SASEGT. CDR3 nucleotides: TGTGCCAGCAGTGAACAGGGAGTCGGTTGGGGCGCTGAAGCTTTCTTT. Its protein product is CASSEQGVGWGAEAFF.

This clonotype was detected only a few times. V usage is TRBV12-3 or TRBV12-4 and J usage is TRBJ2-1; a possible D gene is TRBD2 (5 bases). V lost 2 bases and J 8 bases, leaving 16 bases between the germline ends. The CDR3 is 15 residues long. The CDR3 DNA sequence: TGTGCCAGCAGTTTACGGCAGCCCGGGGTCGATGAGCAGTTCTTC. This sequence encodes CASSLRQPGVDEQFF.

The genes are TRBV21-1 and TRBJ2-5; the table's D call TRBD2 went unverified against the DNA. TRBV21-1 is a pseudogene segment. The CDR3 runs to 17 residues. CDR3 sequence reads: CASGKTSGGRNQETQYF. The CDR3 DNA sequence: TGTGCCAGCGGAAAGACTAGCGGGGGGAGAAACCAAGAGACCCAGTACTTC.

This clonotype was recorded a few times. The chain joins TRBV4-3 to TRBJ2-3; D gene uncertain. The CDR3 runs to 15 residues. Germline V gene sequence: CDR1 LGHNA, CDR2 YSLEER. V gave up 1 base and J gave up 6 bases, with 14 bases separating them. The CDR3 sequence is CASSQGGFLGDTQYF. The CDR3 DNA is TGCGCCAGCAGCCAAGGGGGATTTTTAGGGGATACGCAGTATTTT.

This clonotype was counted many times. This chain connects TRBV12-3 or TRBV12-4 to TRBJ2-7; D perhaps matches TRBD1 (6 bases). This CDR3 is 13 amino acids long. V was cut by 6 bases and J by 5 bases, with 14 bases left in between. The CDR3 DNA reads TGTGCCAGCAGGACTTCGTACAGGGACGAGCAGTACTTC. It yields the protein CASRTSYRDEQYF.

This clonotype occurred many times. The J gene is TRBJ2-7, the V gene TRBV3-1; no firm D call. The germline CDR1 and CDR2 sequences are LGHDT and YNNKEL (reference sequence). This CDR3 contains 15 residues. Trimming took 2 bases from V and 3 from J, leaving 14 bases between them. Written as DNA, the CDR3 is TGTGCCAGCAGCCAACACCCGGACGGAGACTACGAGCAGTACTTC. Its translation is CASSQHPDGDYEQYF.

The chain links TRBV9 to TRBJ1-4; D gene ambiguous. The V gene's germline CDR1 is SGDLS and CDR2 YYNGEE. V was clipped by 3 bases and J by 3 bases, with 12 bases between them. This CDR3 spans 15 amino acids. The CDR3 bases are TGTGCCAGCAGCGCGGCGGGCCTGGCTAATGAAAAACTGTTTTTT. Protein sequence: CASSAAGLANEKLFF.